The present T cell receptor beta chain was sequenced within a study of CD8 T cells in ankylosing spondylitis. With respect to this clonotype: As yet, its antigen is unknown.

Notes on the study in general: Disease-linked clones were found to be CD8+ and relatively rare in peripheral blood. Blood from ankylosing spondylitis patients appeared to carry a characteristic roughly 8-variant TCR beta motif.

Germline lookup yields CDR1 SGHTA and CDR2 FQGTGA. CDR3 length: 15 residues. V gave up 9 bases and J gave up 2 bases, with 20 bases separating them. TCRdb redid the calling of the 5' RACE reads with MiXCR, one entry per CDR3 protein. There are over 200,000 distinct CDR3 sequences in the sample; 18% occur only once, and 40% to 50% lies in the top ten. The specimen sequenced was blood, either unsorted or a sorted T cell fraction (not recorded which). The chain carries TRBV7-3 and TRBJ2-7; a weak D match, TRBD2 (5 bases). This TCR was sampled from a male donor with ankylosing spondylitis. CDR3 bases: TGTGCCAGACAATCGGGAAACCCCAAAACCTACGAGCAGTACTTC. The encoded protein is CARQSGNPKTYEQYF.